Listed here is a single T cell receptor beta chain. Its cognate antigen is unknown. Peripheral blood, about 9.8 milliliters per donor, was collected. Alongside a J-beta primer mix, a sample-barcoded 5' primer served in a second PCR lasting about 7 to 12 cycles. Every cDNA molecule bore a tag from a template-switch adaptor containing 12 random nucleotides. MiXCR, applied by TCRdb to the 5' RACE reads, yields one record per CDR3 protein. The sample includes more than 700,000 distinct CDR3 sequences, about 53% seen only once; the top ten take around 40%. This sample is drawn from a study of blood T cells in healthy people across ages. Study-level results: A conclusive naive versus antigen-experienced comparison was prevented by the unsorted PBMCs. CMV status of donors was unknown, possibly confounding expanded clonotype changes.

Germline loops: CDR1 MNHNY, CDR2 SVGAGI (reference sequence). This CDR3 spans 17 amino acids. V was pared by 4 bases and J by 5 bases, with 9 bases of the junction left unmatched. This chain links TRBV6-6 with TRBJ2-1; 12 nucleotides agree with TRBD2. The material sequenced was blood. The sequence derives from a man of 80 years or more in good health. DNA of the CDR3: TGTGCCAGCAGTTCGACTAGCGGGAGTGTGGCGAACAATGAGCAGTTCTTC. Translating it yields CASSSTSGSVANNEQFF.